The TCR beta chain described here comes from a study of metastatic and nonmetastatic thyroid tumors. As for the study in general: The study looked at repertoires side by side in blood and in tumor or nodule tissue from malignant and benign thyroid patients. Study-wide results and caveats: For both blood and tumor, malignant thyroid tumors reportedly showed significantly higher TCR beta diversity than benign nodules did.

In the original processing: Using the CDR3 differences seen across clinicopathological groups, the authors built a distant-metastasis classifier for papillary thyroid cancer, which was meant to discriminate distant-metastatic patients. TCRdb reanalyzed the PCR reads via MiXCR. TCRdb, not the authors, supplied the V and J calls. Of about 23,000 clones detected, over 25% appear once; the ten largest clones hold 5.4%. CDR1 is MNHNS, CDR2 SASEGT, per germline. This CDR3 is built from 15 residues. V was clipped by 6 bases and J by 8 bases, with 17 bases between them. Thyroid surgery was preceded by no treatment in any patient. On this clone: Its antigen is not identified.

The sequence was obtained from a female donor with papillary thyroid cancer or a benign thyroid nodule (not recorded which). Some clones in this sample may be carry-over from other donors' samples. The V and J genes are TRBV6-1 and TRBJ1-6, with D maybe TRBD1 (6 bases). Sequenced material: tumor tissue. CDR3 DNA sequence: TGTGCCAGCAGGAATGGCGGGGGCGCGTATTCACCCCTCCACTTT. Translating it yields CASRNGGGAYSPLHF.